The 26 T cell receptor beta chains reported below all come from one sample, sequenced in a study of cytomegalovirus exposure and HLA in healthy donors. The study ran its PCR with 60 Vbeta and 13 Jbeta primers. Sequencing was performed with immunoSEQ multiplex PCR; in TCRdb, only in-frame clones are kept and a portion is missing. This sample has 100,000 to 150,000 clones, with around three quarters found just once. Sequenced material: PBMCs. All receptors derive from a human donor in good health.

This sequence joins TRBV30 and TRBJ1-5; weak D call: TRBD1 (5 bases). The CDR3 has 16 residues. The germline CDR1 and CDR2 sequences are GTSNPN and SVGIG (reference sequence). V was shortened by 0 bases and J by 0 bases, with 12 bases between the two germline ends. CDR3 protein: CAWSVPGRASNQPQHF. CDR3 in DNA: TGTGCCTGGAGTGTACCAGGGAGGGCTAGCAATCAGCCCCAGCATTTT. The entire variable domain, with the rest obtained from reference TRBV30 and TRBJ1-5, is as follows: SQTIHQWPATLVQPVGSPLSLECTVEGTSNPNLYWYRQAAGRGLQLLFYSVGIGQISSEVPQNLSASRPQDRQFILSSKKLLLSDSGFYLCAWSVPGRASNQPQHFGDGTRLSIL.

This chain links TRBV5-5 with TRBJ1-3; D may be TRBD1 (5 bases). The V gene's germline CDR1 is SGHKS and CDR2 YYEKEE (reference sequence). This CDR3 is built from 16 residues. V was clipped by 0 bases and J by 0 bases, with 10 bases between them. The CDR3 bases are TGTGCCAGCAGCTTGGGGGGTAGGGGCTCTGGAAACACCATATATTTT. This sequence encodes CASSLGGRGSGNTIYF.

The V and J genes are TRBV9 and TRBJ2-7, with a possible D match to TRBD2 (6 bases). CDR1 and CDR2 from the germline V gene are SGDLS and YYNGEE. Trimming pared 1 base from V and 2 bases from J, leaving 10 bases between. The CDR3 spans 14 residues. CDR3 region: CASSVNSGPYEQYF. CDR3 sequence (DNA): TGTGCCAGCAGCGTAAATAGCGGACCCTACGAGCAGTACTTC. The full variable domain, with the rest looked up from reference TRBV9 and TRBJ2-7, is DSGVTQTPKHLITATGQRVTLRCSPRSGDLSVYWYQQSLDQGLQFLIQYYNGEERAKGNILERFSAQQFPDLHSELNLSSLELGDSALYFCASSVNSGPYEQYFGPGTRLTVT.

The genes are TRBV28 and TRBJ1-2, with D possibly TRBD1 on 6 matching bases. V was pared by 3 bases and J by 3 bases, with 11 bases between. Germline CDR1 is MDHEN and CDR2 is SYDVKM. The CDR3 is 14 residues long. The CDR3 nucleotides read TGTGCCAGCAGTTTCCTACAGGGTTACTATGGCTACACCTTC. Amino acid sequence: CASSFLQGYYGYTF.

This clone was recorded only once. V and J are TRBV19 and TRBJ2-1; TRBD1 matches 8 bases. V trimming: 4 bases; J trimming: 1 base; junction bases outside the gene matches: 18. The CDR3 has 20 residues. Per germline, CDR1 LNHDA and CDR2 SQIVND (reference sequence). CDR3 sequence reads: CASSKTGVAGPLLSYNEQFF. CDR3 coding DNA: TGTGCCAGTAGTAAGACAGGGGTCGCAGGCCCCTTGTTATCCTACAATGAGCAGTTCTTC.

This clone has only one observation. The chain couples TRBV6-5 to TRBJ2-1; D gene unclear. The CDR3 consists of 15 residues. Germline values: CDR1 MNHEY, CDR2 SVGAGI. Trimming pared 3 bases from V and 0 bases from J, leaving 9 bases between. This CDR3 reads CASSYRDISYNEQFF. Written as DNA, the CDR3 is TGTGCCAGCAGTTATCGAGACATCTCCTACAATGAGCAGTTCTTC.

The rearrangement uses TRBV6-1 and TRBJ2-1, with 16 bases that match TRBD2. Germline V gene sequence: CDR1 MNHNS, CDR2 SASEGT. V lost 4 bases and J lost 7; bases outside the gene matches: 4. The CDR3 contains 16 residues. CDR3 in DNA: TGTGCCAGCAGTGCCGGGACTAGCGGGAGGGGGAATGAGCAGTTCTTC. This gives the protein CASSAGTSGRGNEQFF.

The table lists this clone with a count of one. This chain joins TRBV5-1 and TRBJ2-1; TRBD2 matches at 7 bases. The CDR3 loop spans 15 amino acids. Germline assignment: CDR1 SGHRS and CDR2 YFSETQ. After removal of 5 bases from V and 5 bases from J, the junction contained 10 bases not matched to a gene. CDR3 DNA sequence: TGCGCCAGCAGAATTGCCACTAGCGCTAACAATGAGCAGTTCTTC. Encoded protein: CASRIATSANNEQFF.

This clone was observed a handful of times. The genes are TRBV19 and TRBJ1-1; D perhaps matches TRBD1 (5 bases). CDR3 length: 15 amino acids. The germline CDR1 and CDR2 sequences are LNHDA and SQIVND (reference sequence). V lost 5 bases and J lost 8, with 21 bases in between. CDR3 DNA sequence: TGTGCCAGTAGTCCGGACACGCTCGGGTCTAGGGAAGCTTTCTTT. Its translation: CASSPDTLGSREAFF.

This clone showed up just a few times. The genes are TRBV7-9 and TRBJ1-1; tentative D call: TRBD1 (5 bases). V lost 5 bases, J lost 0 bases, and 19 bases lay in between. CDR1 and CDR2 (germline): SEHNR, FQNEAQ (reference sequence). The CDR3 spans 17 residues. Written as DNA, the CDR3 is TGTGCCAGCAGCCAAGTATGGTTCGGGGGAATGAACACTGAAGCTTTCTTT. This sequence encodes CASSQVWFGGMNTEAFF.

This chain joins TRBV6-5 and TRBJ1-2; D is unclear. Germline V gene lookup returns CDR1 MNHEY and CDR2 SVGAGI. The CDR3 is 11 residues long. V was clipped by 8 bases and J by 7 bases, with 11 bases between them. CDR3 nucleotides: TGTGCCAGCTGGAGTAACGGTGGCTACACCTTC. This gives the protein CASWSNGGYTF.

This chain connects TRBV5-4 to TRBJ1-3; perhaps TRBD1 as D (5 bases). V lost 7 bases and J lost 2, with 16 bases in between. CDR1 and CDR2 from the germline V gene are SGHNT and YYREEE (reference sequence). The CDR3 is 15 residues long. The CDR3 DNA reads TGTGCCAGCCGGGGGAGCACCGGTCCTGGAAACACCATATATTTT. Translated, it gives CASRGSTGPGNTIYF.

V and J are TRBV11-2 and TRBJ2-7; D remains unclear. CDR1 and CDR2 (germline): SGHAT, FQNNGV. With 5 bases removed from V and 3 bases from J, the gap between germline ends came to 14 bases. The CDR3 length is 14 residues. The CDR3 region has the DNA TGTGCCAGCAGCCCAAGTCCCACTCTCTACGAGCAGTACTTC. It encodes CASSPSPTLYEQYF.

The chain links TRBV30 to TRBJ2-7; D gene unclear. Looked up from germline, CDR1 is GTSNPN and CDR2 is SVGIG (reference sequence). Trimming pared 3 bases from V and 4 bases from J, leaving 10 bases between. CDR3 length: 12 residues. The CDR3 region has the DNA TGTGCCTGGAGCGCCGATGCGTACGAGCAGTACTTC. It codes for CAWSADAYEQYF.

The V call is TRBV6-1, the J call TRBJ1-1, with 7 nucleotides matching TRBD1. The CDR3 has 14 residues. Germline values: CDR1 MNHNS, CDR2 SASEGT. The V gene end was trimmed by 6 bases and the J gene end by 4 bases; junction bases not matched to a gene: 8. This CDR3 reads CASSRTGVSTEAFF. Written as DNA, the CDR3 is TGTGCCAGCAGCAGAACAGGGGTGAGCACTGAAGCTTTCTTT.

This clone was recorded only once. The V gene is TRBV5-4, the J gene TRBJ2-7; TRBD2 matches 8 bases. The V segment lost 2 bases and the J segment 5 bases; nucleotides outside the gene matches: 6. The CDR3 has 14 amino acids. Germline V gene sequence: CDR1 SGHNT, CDR2 YYREEE (reference sequence). In DNA form, the CDR3 reads TGTGCCAGCAGCTTAAAAAGCGGGAGTAACGAGCAGTACTTC. Its protein product is CASSLKSGSNEQYF.

In this sample, this clone turned up a few times. The chain recombines TRBV7-9 with TRBJ2-5; D possibly corresponds to TRBD2 (5 bases). With the DNA end fitting TRBJ2-7 better, the J assignment may be wrong. The CDR3 totals 13 residues. Germline assignment: CDR1 SEHNR and CDR2 FQNEAQ (reference sequence). CDR3 coding DNA: TGTGCCAGCAGCTTTTCGGGGTTCTACGAGCAGTACTTC. Translation gives CASSFSGFYEQYF.

This chain uses TRBV5-1 with TRBJ2-5, with 9 bases that match TRBD2. CDR1 is SGHRS, CDR2 YFSETQ, per germline. CDR3 length: 14 amino acids. The ends lost 4 bases at V and 5 bases at J; junction bases unmatched: 6. DNA for the CDR3: TGCGCCAGCAGCCCAGCTGCGGGAGGGGAGACCCAGTACTTC. It encodes CASSPAAGGETQYF.

The chain links TRBV13 to TRBJ2-5, with D perhaps TRBD2 (6 bases). The CDR3 runs 15 residues. V was shortened by 5 bases and J by 5 bases, with 18 bases between the two germline ends. In germline, CDR1 is PRHDT, CDR2 FYEKMQ (reference sequence). The CDR3 DNA reads TGTGCCAGCAGCCAGGGACTGCCCGGGGCGGAGACCCAGTACTTC. This sequence encodes CASSQGLPGAETQYF. Based on the CDR3 plus reference TRBV13 and TRBJ2-5, the full variable domain is AAGVIQSPRHLIKEKRETATLKCYPIPRHDTVYWYQQGPGQDPQFLISFYEKMQSDKGSIPDRFSAQQFSDYHSELNMSSLELGDSALYFCASSQGLPGAETQYFGPGTRLLVL.

This clone was seen a few times. The chain couples TRBV13 to TRBJ2-1, with 9 bases matching TRBD1. The CDR3 totals 15 residues. V gave up 4 bases and J gave up 8 bases; unmatched junction bases: 9. Germline CDR1 PRHDT, CDR2 FYEKMQ (reference sequence). The CDR3 spells CASSSGTGYVHEQFF. The CDR3 DNA reads as TGTGCCAGCAGCTCCGGGACAGGGTACGTCCATGAGCAGTTCTTC.

This chain joins TRBV11-2 and TRBJ2-3; TRBD2 aligns across 8 bases. This CDR3 region has 15 residues. Germline CDR1 SGHAT, CDR2 FQNNGV. Trimming at V came to 1 base and at J to 3 bases, leaving 3 bases not matched to a gene. Here the CDR3 reads CASSLGTSQTDTQYF. As DNA, the CDR3 is TGTGCCAGCAGCTTAGGGACTAGCCAGACAGATACGCAGTATTTT.

The rearrangement uses TRBV28 and TRBJ1-3, with no clear D. CDR3 length: 15 residues. CDR1 MDHEN and CDR2 SYDVKM come from the germline V gene. Trimming removed 6 bases from V and 4 bases from J, with 16 bases in between. The CDR3 loop reads CASRAGGGYGNTIYF. The CDR3 DNA follows: TGTGCCAGCAGGGCGGGAGGAGGGTACGGAAACACCATATATTTT.

The rearrangement uses TRBV2 and TRBJ1-1; D remains unclear. Trimming left V 10 bases short and J 4 bases short, with 13 bases between. Germline CDR1 reads SNHLY; CDR2 reads FYNNEI. The CDR3 spans 12 residues. CDR3 in DNA: TGTGCCACTGGGAGGTCGGTCACTGAAGCTTTCTTT. It codes for CATGRSVTEAFF.

Comments on this clone: Compared with germline, one end of the junction differs, possibly owing to a read error. The gene calls are TRBV7-9 and TRBJ2-6; the match to TRBD1 covers 8 bases. CDR3 length: 15 amino acids. Germline loops: CDR1 SEHNR, CDR2 FQNEAQ (reference sequence). In nucleotides, the CDR3 is TGTGCCAGCAGCTTATCCAGGGGGCGGGCCAACGGCCTGACTTTC. Residues: CASSLSRGRANGLTF.

The gene calls are TRBV27 and TRBJ2-5; 7 positions match TRBD1. The closer fit of TRBJ2-7 to the DNA end suggests the J call may be wrong. The length of the CDR3 is 14 residues. The V gene's germline CDR1 is MNHEY and CDR2 SMNVEV (reference sequence). This chain's CDR3 is CASSNRDSRREQYF. The CDR3 coding sequence is TGTGCCAGCAGTAACCGGGACAGCCGACGCGAGCAGTACTTC.

CDR3 DNA: TGTGCCAGCAGCTTAGGCACAGGGGGCGAGCAGTACTTC. This translates into CASSLGTGGEQYF. This chain uses TRBV11-3 with TRBJ2-7; 8 nucleotides line up with TRBD1. J lost 6 bases, V lost 1 base, and 2 bases had no gene match. Germline V gene sequence: CDR1 SGHNT, CDR2 YENEEA. The CDR3 has 13 amino acids.